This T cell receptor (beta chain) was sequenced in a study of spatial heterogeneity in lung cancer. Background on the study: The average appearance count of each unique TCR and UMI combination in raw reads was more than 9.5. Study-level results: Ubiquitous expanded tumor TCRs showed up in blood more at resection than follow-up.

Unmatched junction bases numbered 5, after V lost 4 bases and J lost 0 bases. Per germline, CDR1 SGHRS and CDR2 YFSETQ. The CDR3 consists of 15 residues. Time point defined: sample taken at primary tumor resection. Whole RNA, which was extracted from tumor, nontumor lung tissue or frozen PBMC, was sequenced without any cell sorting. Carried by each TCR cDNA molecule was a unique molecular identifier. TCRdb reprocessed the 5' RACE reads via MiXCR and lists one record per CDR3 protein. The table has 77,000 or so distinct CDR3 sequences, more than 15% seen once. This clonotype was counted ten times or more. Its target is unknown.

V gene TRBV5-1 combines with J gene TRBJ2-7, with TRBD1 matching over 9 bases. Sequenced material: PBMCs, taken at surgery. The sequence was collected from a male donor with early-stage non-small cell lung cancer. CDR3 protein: CASSPRTGDSYEQYF. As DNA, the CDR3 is TGCGCCAGCAGCCCACGGACAGGGGACTCCTACGAGCAGTACTTC.